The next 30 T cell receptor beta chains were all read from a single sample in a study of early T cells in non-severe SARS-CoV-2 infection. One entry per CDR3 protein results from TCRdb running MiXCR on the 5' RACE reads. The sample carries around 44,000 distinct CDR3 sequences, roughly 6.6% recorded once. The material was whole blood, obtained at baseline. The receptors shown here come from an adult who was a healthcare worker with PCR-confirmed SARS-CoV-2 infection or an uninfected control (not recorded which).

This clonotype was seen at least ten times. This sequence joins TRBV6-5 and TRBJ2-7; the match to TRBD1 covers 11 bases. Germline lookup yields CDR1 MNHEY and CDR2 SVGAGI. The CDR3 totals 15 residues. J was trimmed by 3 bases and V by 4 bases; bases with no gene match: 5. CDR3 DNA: TGTGCCAGCAGTTCCGGACAGGGGGCAGACTACGAGCAGTACTTC. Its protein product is CASSSGQGADYEQYF.

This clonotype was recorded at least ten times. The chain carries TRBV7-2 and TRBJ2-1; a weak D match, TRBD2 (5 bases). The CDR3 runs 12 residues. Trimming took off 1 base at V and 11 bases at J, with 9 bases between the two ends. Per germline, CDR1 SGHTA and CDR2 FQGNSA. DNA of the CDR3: TGTGCCAGCAGCTTAGGGAGAGGGAAGCAGTTCTTC. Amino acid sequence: CASSLGRGKQFF.

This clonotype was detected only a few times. Here the CDR3 reads CASSRLAGAYEQYF. The CDR3 bases are TGTGCCAGCAGCCGACTAGCGGGGGCCTACGAGCAGTACTTC. The genes are TRBV11-1 and TRBJ2-7, with 12 positions matching TRBD2. The germline gives CDR1 SGHAT, CDR2 FQDESV (reference sequence). V lost 5 bases, J lost 2 bases, and 1 base stayed unmatched. The CDR3 spans 14 residues.

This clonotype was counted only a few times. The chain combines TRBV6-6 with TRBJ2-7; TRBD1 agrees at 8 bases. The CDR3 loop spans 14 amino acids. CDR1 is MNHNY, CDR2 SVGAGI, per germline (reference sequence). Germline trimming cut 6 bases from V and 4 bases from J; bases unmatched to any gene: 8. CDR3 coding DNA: TGTGCCAGCAGAACCGGGACAGGTACTTACGAGCAGTACTTC. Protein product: CASRTGTGTYEQYF.

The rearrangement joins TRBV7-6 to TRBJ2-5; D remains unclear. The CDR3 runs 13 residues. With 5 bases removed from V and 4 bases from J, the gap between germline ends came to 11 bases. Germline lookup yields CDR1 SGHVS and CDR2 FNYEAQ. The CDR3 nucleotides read TGTGCCAGCAGCGACCCGGGTGGAGAGACCCAGTACTTC. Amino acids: CASSDPGGETQYF.

The CDR3, as DNA: TGTGCCAGCTCACCAGTGGCAGGCCGAAACACTGAAGCTTTCTTT. Amino acid sequence: CASSPVAGRNTEAFF. The chain joins TRBV18 to TRBJ1-1; no clear D. The CDR3 length is 15 residues. V lost 2 bases, J lost 2 bases, and 12 bases lay in between. The germline V gene encodes CDR1 KGHSH and CDR2 LQKENI.

The CDR3, as DNA: TGTGCCAGCACCGGCGGGGGGCTTCTCTATAATTCACCCCTCCACTTT. Its translation is CASTGGGLLYNSPLHF. The V gene is TRBV7-2, the J gene TRBJ1-6; TRBD1 might be the D (6 bases). The CDR3 length is 16 residues. In germline, CDR1 is SGHTA, CDR2 FQGNSA. V was pared by 7 bases and J by 3 bases, with 16 bases between.

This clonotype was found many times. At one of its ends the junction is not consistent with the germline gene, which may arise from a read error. CDR3 residues: CASSGVNSEAFF. The CDR3 DNA follows: TGTGCCAGCAGCGGGGTAAACAGTGAAGCTTTCTTT. The chain uses TRBV7-2 and TRBJ1-1, with no clear D. The CDR3 has 12 residues. Germline V gives CDR1 SGHTA, CDR2 FQGNSA.

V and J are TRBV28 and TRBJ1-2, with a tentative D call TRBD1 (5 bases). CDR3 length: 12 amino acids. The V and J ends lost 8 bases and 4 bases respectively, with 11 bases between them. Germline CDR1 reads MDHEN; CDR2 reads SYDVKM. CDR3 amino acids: CASRDGFYGYTF. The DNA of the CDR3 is TGTGCCAGCCGGGACGGCTTCTATGGCTACACCTTC.

The CDR3 DNA sequence: TGTGCCAGCAGCTTATCGGGGGGTCTCACAGATACGCAGTATTTT. It specifies CASSLSGGLTDTQYF. The gene calls are TRBV11-2 and TRBJ2-3, with 7 nucleotides matching TRBD2. V shed 2 bases, J shed 2 bases, and the junction held 4 bases outside the gene matches. Germline lookup yields CDR1 SGHAT and CDR2 FQNNGV. This CDR3 region has 15 residues. Full variable domain (missing parts from reference TRBV11-2 and TRBJ2-3): EAGVAQSPRYKIIEKRQSVAFWCNPISGHATLYWYQQILGQGPKLLIQFQNNGVVDDSQLPKDRFSAERLKGVDSTLKIQPAKLEDSAVYLCASSLSGGLTDTQYFGPGTRLTVL.

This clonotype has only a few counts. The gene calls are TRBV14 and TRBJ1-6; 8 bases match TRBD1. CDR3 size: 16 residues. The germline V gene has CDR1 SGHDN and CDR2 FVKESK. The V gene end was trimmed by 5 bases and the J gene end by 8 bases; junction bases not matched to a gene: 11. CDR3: CASSTSRQGRDSPLHF. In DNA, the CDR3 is TGTGCCAGCAGCACCAGCCGACAGGGGAGGGATTCACCCCTCCACTTT.

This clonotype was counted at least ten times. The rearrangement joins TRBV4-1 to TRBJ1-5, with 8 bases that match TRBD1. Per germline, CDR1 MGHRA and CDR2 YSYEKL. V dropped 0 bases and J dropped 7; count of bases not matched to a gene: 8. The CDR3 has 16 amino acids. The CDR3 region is CASSQEGRGREQPQHF. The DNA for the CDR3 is TGCGCCAGCAGCCAAGAGGGCAGGGGGCGGGAGCAGCCCCAGCATTTT.

The CDR3 here is CASSYSGEQYF. The CDR3 DNA is TGTGCCAGCAGTTACTCGGGCGAGCAGTACTTC. J is TRBJ2-7 and V is TRBV6-6; no definite D call. This CDR3 region has 11 residues. The V end lost 0 bases, the J end lost 6 bases, and 3 bases lay between the germline ends. The germline gives CDR1 MNHNY, CDR2 SVGAGI (reference sequence).

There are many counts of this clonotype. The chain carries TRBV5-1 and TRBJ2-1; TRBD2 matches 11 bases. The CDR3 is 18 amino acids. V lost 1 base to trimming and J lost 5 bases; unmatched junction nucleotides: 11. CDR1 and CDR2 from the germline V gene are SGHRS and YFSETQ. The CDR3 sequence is CASSLRTRLAGWDNEQFF. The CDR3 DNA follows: TGCGCCAGCAGCTTGAGGACCCGACTAGCGGGATGGGACAATGAGCAGTTCTTC. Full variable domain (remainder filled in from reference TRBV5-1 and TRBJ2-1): KAGVTQTPRYLIKTRGQQVTLSCSPISGHRSVSWYQQTPGQGLQFLFEYFSETQRNKGNFPGRFSGRQFSNSRSEMNVSTLELGDSALYLCASSLRTRLAGWDNEQFFGPGTRLTVL.

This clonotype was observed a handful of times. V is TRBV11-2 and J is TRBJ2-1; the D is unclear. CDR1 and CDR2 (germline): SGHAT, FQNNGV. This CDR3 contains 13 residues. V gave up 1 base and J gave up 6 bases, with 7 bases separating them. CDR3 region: CASSLVSSNEQFF. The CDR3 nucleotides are TGTGCCAGCAGCTTAGTTTCTAGCAATGAGCAGTTCTTC.

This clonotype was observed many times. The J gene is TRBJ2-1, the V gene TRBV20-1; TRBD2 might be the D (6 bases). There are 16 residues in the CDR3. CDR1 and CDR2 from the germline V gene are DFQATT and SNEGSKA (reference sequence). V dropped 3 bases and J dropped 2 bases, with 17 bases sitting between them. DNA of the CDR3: TGCAGTGCTAGGCCCCCGATAAGGAGGGCCTACAATGAGCAGTTCTTC. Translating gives CSARPPIRRAYNEQFF.

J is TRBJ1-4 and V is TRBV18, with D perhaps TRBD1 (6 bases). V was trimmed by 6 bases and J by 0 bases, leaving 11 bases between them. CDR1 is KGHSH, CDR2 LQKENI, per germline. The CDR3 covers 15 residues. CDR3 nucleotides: TGTGCCAGCTCCCGGGACATTCCAACTAATGAAAAACTGTTTTTT. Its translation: CASSRDIPTNEKLFF.

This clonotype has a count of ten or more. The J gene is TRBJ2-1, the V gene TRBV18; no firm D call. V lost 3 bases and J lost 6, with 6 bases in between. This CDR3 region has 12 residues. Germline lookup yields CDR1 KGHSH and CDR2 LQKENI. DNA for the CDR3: TGTGCCAGCTCACCGAGTTTCAATGAGCAGTTCTTC. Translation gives CASSPSFNEQFF.

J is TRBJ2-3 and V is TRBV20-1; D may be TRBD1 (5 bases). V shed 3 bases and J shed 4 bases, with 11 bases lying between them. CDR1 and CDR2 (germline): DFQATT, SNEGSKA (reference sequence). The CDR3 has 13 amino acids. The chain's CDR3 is CSASRGVADTQYF. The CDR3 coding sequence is TGCAGTGCTAGTAGGGGCGTGGCAGATACGCAGTATTTT.

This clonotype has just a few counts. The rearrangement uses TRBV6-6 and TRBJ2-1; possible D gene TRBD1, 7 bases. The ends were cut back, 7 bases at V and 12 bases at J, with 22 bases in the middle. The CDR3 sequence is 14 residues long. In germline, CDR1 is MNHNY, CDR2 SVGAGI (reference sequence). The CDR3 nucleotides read TGTGCCAGCAATGAACAGGGGACTGCCCCTGGGCAGTTCTTC. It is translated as CASNEQGTAPGQFF.

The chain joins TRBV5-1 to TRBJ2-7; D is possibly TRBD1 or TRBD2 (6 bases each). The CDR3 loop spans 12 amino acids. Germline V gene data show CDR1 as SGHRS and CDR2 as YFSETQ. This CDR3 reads CASGAPRYEQYF. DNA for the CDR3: TGCGCTTCGGGGGCTCCCAGATACGAGCAGTACTTC.

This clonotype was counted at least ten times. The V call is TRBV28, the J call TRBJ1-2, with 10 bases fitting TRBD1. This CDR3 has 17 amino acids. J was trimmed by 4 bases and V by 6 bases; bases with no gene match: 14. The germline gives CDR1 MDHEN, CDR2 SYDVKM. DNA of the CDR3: TGTGCCAGCAGATACCGGGACAGGGGAAAATTGGGCTATGGCTACACCTTC. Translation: CASRYRDRGKLGYGYTF.

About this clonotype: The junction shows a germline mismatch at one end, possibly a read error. CDR3: CVWSVGLAHEQYF. The DNA of the CDR3 is TGTGTCTGGAGTGTAGGGTTGGCCCACGAGCAGTACTTC. The genes are TRBV30 and TRBJ2-7; D remains ambiguous. The CDR3 spans 13 residues. The germline V gene encodes CDR1 GTSNPN and CDR2 SVGIG (reference sequence).

This chain's CDR3 is CSTRAGAYNEQFF. CDR3 DNA: TGCAGCACCCGGGCGGGGGCCTACAATGAGCAGTTCTTC. The chain carries TRBV29-1 and TRBJ2-1; TRBD2 matches 7 bases. The CDR3 is made up of 13 amino acids. The trim removed 8 bases at V and 2 bases at J, leaving 6 bases unmatched. Germline V CDR1 and CDR2: SQVTM, ANQGSEA.

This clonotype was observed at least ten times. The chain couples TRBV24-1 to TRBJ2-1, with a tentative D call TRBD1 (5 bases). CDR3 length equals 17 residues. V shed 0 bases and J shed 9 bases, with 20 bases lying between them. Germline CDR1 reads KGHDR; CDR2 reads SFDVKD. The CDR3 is CATSDLHPGSRPGEQFF. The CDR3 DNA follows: TGTGCCACCAGTGATTTGCACCCAGGGTCCCGGCCGGGTGAGCAGTTCTTC.

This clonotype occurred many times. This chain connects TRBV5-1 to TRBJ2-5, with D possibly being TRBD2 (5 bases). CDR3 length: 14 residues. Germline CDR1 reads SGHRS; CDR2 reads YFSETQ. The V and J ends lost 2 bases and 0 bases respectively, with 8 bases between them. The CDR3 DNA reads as TGCGCCAGCAGCTTCGGCGGGTACCAAGAGACCCAGTACTTC. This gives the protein CASSFGGYQETQYF. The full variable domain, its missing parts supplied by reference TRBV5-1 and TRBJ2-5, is KAGVTQTPRYLIKTRGQQVTLSCSPISGHRSVSWYQQTPGQGLQFLFEYFSETQRNKGNFPGRFSGRQFSNSRSEMNVSTLELGDSALYLCASSFGGYQETQYFGPGTRLLVL.

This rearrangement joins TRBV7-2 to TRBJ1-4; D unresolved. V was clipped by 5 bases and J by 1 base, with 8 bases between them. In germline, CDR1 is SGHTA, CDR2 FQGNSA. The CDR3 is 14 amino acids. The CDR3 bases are TGTGCCAGCAGCACCGGAGGAACTAATGAAAAACTGTTTTTT. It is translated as CASSTGGTNEKLFF. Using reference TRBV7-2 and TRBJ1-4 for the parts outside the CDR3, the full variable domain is GAGVSQSPSNKVTEKGKDVELRCDPISGHTALYWYRQSLGQGLEFLIYFQGNSAPDKSGLPSDRFSAERTGGSVSTLTIQRTQQEDSAVYLCASSTGGTNEKLFFGSGTQLSVL.

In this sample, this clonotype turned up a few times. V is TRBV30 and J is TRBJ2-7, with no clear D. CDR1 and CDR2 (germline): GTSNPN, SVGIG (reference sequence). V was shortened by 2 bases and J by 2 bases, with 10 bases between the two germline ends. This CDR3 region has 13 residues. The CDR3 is CAWSNGPTYEQYF. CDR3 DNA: TGTGCCTGGAGTAATGGGCCTACCTACGAGCAGTACTTC.

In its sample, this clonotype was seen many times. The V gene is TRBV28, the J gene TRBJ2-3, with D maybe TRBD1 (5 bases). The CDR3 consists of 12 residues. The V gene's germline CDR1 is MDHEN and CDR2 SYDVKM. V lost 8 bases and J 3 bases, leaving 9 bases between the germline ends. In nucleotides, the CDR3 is TGTGCCAGCGAAAGGGGAACAGATACGCAGTATTTT. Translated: CASERGTDTQYF.

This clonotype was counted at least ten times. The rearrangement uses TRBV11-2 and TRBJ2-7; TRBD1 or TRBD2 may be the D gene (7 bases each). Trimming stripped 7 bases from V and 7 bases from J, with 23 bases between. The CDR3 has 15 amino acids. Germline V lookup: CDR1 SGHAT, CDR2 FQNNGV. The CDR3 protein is CASTLRRGRESEQYF. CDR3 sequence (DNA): TGTGCCAGCACCCTAAGAAGGGGGCGGGAGAGTGAGCAGTACTTC.